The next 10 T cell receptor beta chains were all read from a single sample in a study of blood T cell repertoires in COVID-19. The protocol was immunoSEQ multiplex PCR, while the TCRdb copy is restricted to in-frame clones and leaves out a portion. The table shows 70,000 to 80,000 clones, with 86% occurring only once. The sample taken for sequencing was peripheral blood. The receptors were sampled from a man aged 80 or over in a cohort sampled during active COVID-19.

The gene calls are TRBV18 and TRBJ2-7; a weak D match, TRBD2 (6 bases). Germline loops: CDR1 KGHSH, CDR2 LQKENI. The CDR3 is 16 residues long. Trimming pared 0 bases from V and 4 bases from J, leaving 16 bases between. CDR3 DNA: TGTGCCAGCTCACCACCTGGAGGGGCTGGAGGTTACGAGCAGTACTTC. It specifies CASSPPGGAGGYEQYF.

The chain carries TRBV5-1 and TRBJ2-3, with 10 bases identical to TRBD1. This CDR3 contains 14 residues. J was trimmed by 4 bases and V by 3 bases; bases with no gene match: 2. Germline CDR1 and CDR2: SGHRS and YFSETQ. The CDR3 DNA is TGCGCCAGCAGCTATGGGACAGGGGCAGATACGCAGTATTTT. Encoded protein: CASSYGTGADTQYF.

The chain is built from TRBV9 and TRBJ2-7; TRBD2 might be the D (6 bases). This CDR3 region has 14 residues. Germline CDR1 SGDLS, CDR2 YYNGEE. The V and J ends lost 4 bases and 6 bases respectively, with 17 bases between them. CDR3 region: CASSPRRGLSEQYF. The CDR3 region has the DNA TGTGCCAGCAGCCCCCGGCGGGGCTTATCCGAGCAGTACTTC.

Here the CDR3 reads CASSSPDRGKNEQFF. DNA for the CDR3: TGTGCCAGCAGCTCTCCTGACAGGGGAAAGAATGAGCAGTTCTTC. The chain combines TRBV11-3 with TRBJ2-1; 8 bases are a match to TRBD1. CDR3 length: 15 residues. V shed 4 bases, J shed 7 bases, and the junction held 9 bases outside the gene matches. The germline CDR1 and CDR2 sequences are SGHNT and YENEEA. Variable domain in full (rest from reference TRBV11-3 and TRBJ2-1): EAGVVQSPRYKIIEKKQPVAFWCNPISGHNTLYWYLQNLGQGPELLIRYENEEAVDDSQLPKDRFSAERLKGVDSTLKIQPAELGDSAVYLCASSSPDRGKNEQFFGPGTRLTVL.

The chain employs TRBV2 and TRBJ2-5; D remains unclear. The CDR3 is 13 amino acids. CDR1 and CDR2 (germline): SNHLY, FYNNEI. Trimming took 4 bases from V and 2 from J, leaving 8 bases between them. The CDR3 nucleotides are TGTGCCAGCAGTGGGTCAGTACAAGAGACCCAGTACTTC. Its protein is CASSGSVQETQYF.

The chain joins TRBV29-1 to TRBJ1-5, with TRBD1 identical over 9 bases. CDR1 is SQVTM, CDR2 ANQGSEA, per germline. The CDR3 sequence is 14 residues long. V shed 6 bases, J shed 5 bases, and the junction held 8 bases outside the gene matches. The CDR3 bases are TGCAGCGTCCAGACAGGGGGGGCGGATCAGCCCCAGCATTTT. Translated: CSVQTGGADQPQHF. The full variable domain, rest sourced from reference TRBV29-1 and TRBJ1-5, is SAVISQKPSRDICQRGTSLTIQCQVDSQVTMMFWYRQQPGQSLTLIATANQGSEATYESGFVIDKFPISRPNLTFSTLTVSNMSPEDSSIYLCSVQTGGADQPQHFGDGTRLSIL.

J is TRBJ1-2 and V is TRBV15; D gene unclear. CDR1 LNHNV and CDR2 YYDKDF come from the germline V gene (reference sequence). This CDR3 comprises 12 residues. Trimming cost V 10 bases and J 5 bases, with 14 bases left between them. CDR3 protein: CAISMSNYGYTF. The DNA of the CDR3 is TGTGCCATCTCAATGAGTAATTATGGCTACACCTTC. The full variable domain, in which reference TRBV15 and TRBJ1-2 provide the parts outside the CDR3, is DAMVIQNPRYQVTQFGKPVTLSCSQTLNHNVMYWYQQKSSQAPKLLFHYYDKDFNNEADTPDNFQSRRPNTSFCFLDIRSPGLGDTAMYLCAISMSNYGYTFGSGTRLTVV.

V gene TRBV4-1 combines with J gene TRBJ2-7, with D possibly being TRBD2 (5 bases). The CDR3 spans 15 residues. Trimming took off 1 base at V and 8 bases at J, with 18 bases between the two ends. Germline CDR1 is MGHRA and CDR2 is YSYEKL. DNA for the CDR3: TGCGCCAGCAGCCAAGTGATCTCCGATGGGAGAAAGCAGTACTTC. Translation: CASSQVISDGRKQYF.

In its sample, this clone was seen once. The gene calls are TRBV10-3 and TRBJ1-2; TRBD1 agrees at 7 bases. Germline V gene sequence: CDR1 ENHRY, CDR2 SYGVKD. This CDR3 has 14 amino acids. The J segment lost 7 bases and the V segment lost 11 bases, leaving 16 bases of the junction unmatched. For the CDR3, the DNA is TGTGCCTCAGGGGGGCTGGCAGGGACTGGTGGCTACACCTTC. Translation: CASGGLAGTGGYTF.

The CDR3 DNA reads TGTGCCAGCACCCCGGGCGGTCAGGGGAGTTACGAGCAGTACTTC. Translating it yields CASTPGGQGSYEQYF. This chain joins TRBV6-5 and TRBJ2-7, with D possibly matching TRBD1 (6 bases). Trimming took off 7 bases at V and 4 bases at J, with 20 bases between the two ends. CDR1 and CDR2 (germline): MNHEY, SVGAGI. The CDR3 loop spans 15 amino acids.